This T cell receptor (beta chain) comes out of a study of graft-versus-host responses after intestinal transplantation. Whole-study findings and limits: Recipient bone marrow held GvH clones, some seen earlier in ileum or blood.

The assay was immunoSEQ multiplex PCR, and TCRdb's table has in-frame clones only and misses some. The data contain some 66,000 clones, approximately 91% of them singletons. With regard to this clone: The target antigen is unknown.

V was clipped by 6 bases and J by 2 bases; unmatched bases: 11. There are 17 residues in the CDR3. Germline V gene sequence: CDR1 MDHEN, CDR2 SYDVKM. The graft tissue was processed, and this released both intraepithelial and lamina propria lymphocytes. This TCR came from a human patient who received an intestinal transplant, so some T cells may come from the graft donor. This sample comprised ileum tissue, obtained around 350 days after transplant. This sequence joins TRBV28 and TRBJ2-5; 11 bases are shared with TRBD2. Here the CDR3 reads CASSIGGLAEYQETQYF. The CDR3 nucleotides read TGTGCCAGCAGCATAGGGGGACTAGCGGAATATCAAGAGACCCAGTACTTC.